The rows below give T cell receptor beta chains drawn from one sample of a study of radiation and T cells in renal cell carcinoma. TCRdb keeps only in-frame clones here, not all; method: immunoSEQ multiplex PCR. Among some 130,000 clones listed, approximately 80% were seen once. The material sequenced was blood, taken from a patient whose treatment included radiotherapy and nephrectomy. These receptors were taken from a woman aged 60-75 years with renal cell carcinoma. Both conserved end residues are part of each CDR3. D genes are given only for firm matches. Clone size is shown for a subset of rows, as once, few, many or a class of expanded clone.

d_gene	abundance	v_gene	j_gene	CDR3aa	CDR3nt
TRBD2	NA	TRBV27	TRBJ2-3	CAIINLSSGLAGASPSTDTQYF	TGTGCCATCATTAATTTAAGCTCGGGACTAGCGGGAGCCTCTCCTAGCACAGATACGCAGTATTTT
NA	NA	TRBV11-2	TRBJ1-2	CASSLEQGSSYTF	TGTGCCAGCAGCTTAGAGCAGGGTAGCAGCTACACCTTC
NA	NA	TRBV6-1	TRBJ1-2	CASSENLVGGGYTF	TGTGCCAGCAGTGAAAATTTGGTCGGTGGTGGCTACACCTTC
NA	NA	TRBV9	TRBJ2-1	CASSGKAYNEQFF	TGTGCCAGCAGCGGTAAAGCATACAATGAGCAGTTCTTC
TRBD2	NA	TRBV12-5	TRBJ2-3	CASGGPRGLTDTQYF	TGTGCTAGTGGGGGCCCGCGGGGACTAACAGATACGCAGTATTTT
TRBD2	NA	TRBV6-1	TRBJ2-1	CASSGAGPSGQFF	TGTGCCAGCAGTGGAGCGGGGCCGTCGGGGCAGTTCTTC
NA	NA	TRBV9	TRBJ1-3	CASSPPSGNTIYF	TGTGCCAGCAGCCCACCCTCTGGAAACACCATATATTTT
NA	NA	TRBV27	TRBJ2-7	CASSLSGAYEQYF	TGTGCCAGCAGTTTATCGGGGGCCTACGAGCAGTACTTC
NA	NA	TRBV28	TRBJ2-7	CASNRVEGPYEQYF	TGTGCCAGCAATCGCGTGGAGGGACCCTACGAGCAGTACTTC
NA	few	TRBV5-4	TRBJ1-2	CASSPRTGREGYTF	TGTGCCAGCAGCCCCAGGACGGGGAGGGAAGGCTACACCTTC
NA	NA	TRBV5-1	TRBJ1-6	CASSLDAGLGPPLHF	TGCGCCAGCAGCTTGGATGCAGGCCTGGGCCCACCCCTCCACTTT
NA	many	TRBV6-1	TRBJ2-1	CASSEGVPVFSYNEQFF	TGTGCCAGCAGTGAAGGGGTACCAGTCTTTTCCTACAATGAGCAGTTCTTC
NA	NA	TRBV19	TRBJ1-5	CASSIRGHNPQPQHF	TGTGCCAGTAGTATCAGGGGACATAATCCTCAGCCCCAGCATTTT
NA	NA	TRBV18	TRBJ2-7	CASSRSYEQYF	TGTGCCAGCTCTCGCTCCTACGAGCAGTACTTC
NA	few	TRBV20-1	TRBJ1-1	CSWRENTEAFF	TGCAGCTGGAGGGAGAACACTGAAGCTTTCTTT
NA	NA	TRBV7-9	TRBJ2-7	CASRNTGYRQYF	TGTGCCAGCAGAAACACAGGGTACCGGCAGTACTTC
NA	NA	TRBV14	TRBJ2-2	CASSQALNTGELFF	TGTGCCAGCAGCCAAGCGTTGAACACCGGGGAGCTGTTTTTT
NA	NA	TRBV19	TRBJ2-3	CASTFRRQGGTDTQYF	TGTGCCAGTACCTTCCGGCGACAGGGAGGAACAGATACGCAGTATTTT
NA	few	TRBV19	TRBJ1-5	CASSSAGIGQPQHF	TGTGCCAGTTCCTCTGCAGGGATCGGCCAGCCCCAGCATTTT
NA	NA	TRBV19	TRBJ2-7	CASSPSVLSPYEQYF	TGTGCCAGTAGCCCCTCGGTCCTCTCCCCCTACGAGCAGTACTTC
NA	NA	TRBV2	TRBJ1-4	CASSEVGGSEKLFF	TGTGCCAGCAGTGAAGTCGGGGGGAGTGAAAAACTGTTTTTT
NA	NA	TRBV19	TRBJ1-4	CASSIEARSTNEKLFF	TGTGCCAGTAGTATAGAAGCCCGCTCGACTAATGAAAAACTGTTTTTT
NA	NA	TRBV5-6	TRBJ1-3	CASSLGQSSGNTIYF	TGTGCCAGCAGCTTAGGGCAGAGCTCTGGAAACACCATATATTTT
NA	NA	TRBV5-1	TRBJ2-2	CASSSEGLPNTGELFF	TGCGCCAGCAGCTCAGAGGGACTCCCGAACACCGGGGAGCTGTTTTTT
TRBD2	NA	TRBV5-1	TRBJ2-5	CASSLTSGGQETQYF	TGCGCCAGCAGCTTGACTAGCGGGGGACAAGAGACCCAGTACTTC
TRBD1	few	TRBV27	TRBJ1-2	CASSPGGTGAGHNYGYTF	TGTGCCAGCAGCCCAGGGGGGACAGGGGCCGGGCATAACTATGGCTACACCTTC
NA	NA	TRBV27	TRBJ2-3	CASSSRLVLPDTQYF	TGTGCCAGCAGTTCCAGACTAGTCTTGCCAGATACGCAGTATTTT
TRBD2	NA	TRBV19	TRBJ2-6	CMAGEHLRISGANVLTF	TGTATGGCGGGAGAACATCTAAGGATCTCTGGGGCCAACGTCCTGACTTTC
NA	NA	TRBV7-3	TRBJ1-5	CASSKDSNQPQHF	TGTGCCAGCAGCAAGGACAGTAATCAGCCCCAGCATTTT